These 26 T cell receptor beta chains share one sample of origin, sequenced in a study of tumor-infiltrating lymphocytes in localized non-small cell lung cancer. The protocol was immunoSEQ multiplex PCR, while the TCRdb copy is restricted to in-frame clones and leaves out a portion. The sample records 9,500 or so clones, around 72% being singletons. Specimen: lung tumor tissue. Receptor source: a human donor with non-small cell lung cancer.

The sample holds a few counts of this clone. The V and J genes are TRBV5-4 and TRBJ1-2; D unclear. There are 14 residues in the CDR3. Germline lookup yields CDR1 SGHNT and CDR2 YYREEE (reference sequence). V dropped 1 base and J dropped 3 bases, with 10 bases sitting between them. Written as DNA, the CDR3 is TGTGCCAGCAGCTTGCTTCGGGCTGACTATGGCTACACCTTC. The encoded protein is CASSLLRADYGYTF.

This clone is medium-sized by share. The chain combines TRBV30 with TRBJ1-1; D is perhaps TRBD1 (5 bases). Germline assignment: CDR1 GTSNPN and CDR2 SVGIG (reference sequence). Trimming removed 7 bases at V and 4 bases at J, with 13 bases between. The CDR3 runs to 12 residues. This CDR3 reads CAFSQGGTEAFF. The CDR3 bases are TGTGCCTTTTCCCAGGGAGGCACTGAAGCTTTCTTT. The entire variable domain, with the rest obtained from reference TRBV30 and TRBJ1-1, is as follows: SQTIHQWPATLVQPVGSPLSLECTVEGTSNPNLYWYRQAAGRGLQLLFYSVGIGQISSEVPQNLSASRPQDRQFILSSKKLLLSDSGFYLCAFSQGGTEAFFGQGTRLTVV.

This sequence joins TRBV14 and TRBJ2-3; maybe TRBD2 (5 bases). Germline V CDR1 and CDR2: SGHDN, FVKESK. This CDR3 has 15 amino acids. V lost 1 base to trimming and J lost 4 bases, with 12 bases between them. CDR3 region: CASSQVEGSADTQYF. CDR3 nucleotide sequence: TGTGCCAGCAGCCAAGTAGAGGGATCGGCAGATACGCAGTATTTT. Together with reference TRBV14 and TRBJ2-3, the CDR3 gives the full variable domain: EAGVTQFPSHSVIEKGQTVTLRCDPISGHDNLYWYRRVMGKEIKFLLHFVKESKQDESGMPNNRFLAERTGGTYSTLKVQPAELEDSGVYFCASSQVEGSADTQYFGPGTRLTVL.

The chain is built from TRBV9 and TRBJ2-2; D uncertain. The CDR3 covers 14 residues. Trimming left V 2 bases short and J 1 base short, with 6 bases between. Germline assignment: CDR1 SGDLS and CDR2 YYNGEE. The CDR3 nucleotides read TGTGCCAGCAGCGTCCTTGTGAACACCGGGGAGCTGTTTTTT. Its protein product is CASSVLVNTGELFF.

This clone was picked up one time. The genes are TRBV4-1 and TRBJ1-2, with unresolved D. The V end was cut by 1 base, the J end by 3 bases, with 12 bases between. CDR1 and CDR2 from the germline V gene are MGHRA and YSYEKL. The CDR3 loop spans 15 amino acids. CDR3 coding DNA: TGCGCCAGCAGCCAAGCTTACGCGACCGACTATGGCTACACCTTC. Translating it yields CASSQAYATDYGYTF.

The rearrangement links TRBV4-3 to TRBJ1-1, with 10 bases matching TRBD1. The CDR3 contains 18 residues. Trimming removed 2 bases from V and 4 bases from J; junction bases left unmatched: 13. Germline assignment: CDR1 LGHNA and CDR2 YSLEER. The CDR3 coding sequence is TGCGCCAGCAGCCAATCCCCGGGACAGGGGATCGTAGCCACTGAAGCTTTCTTT. Protein product: CASSQSPGQGIVATEAFF.

The chain couples TRBV29-1 to TRBJ2-3; D is possibly TRBD1 (5 bases). This CDR3 region has 12 residues. CDR1 and CDR2 from the germline V gene are SQVTM and ANQGSEA. Trimming shortened V by 4 bases and J by 8 bases, and 13 bases separated the two germline ends. CDR3 residues: CSVAASRGTQYF. In nucleotides, the CDR3 is TGCAGCGTTGCGGCTAGTAGGGGTACGCAGTATTTT.

V and J are TRBV9 and TRBJ2-7; D gene ambiguous. Germline V gene sequence: CDR1 SGDLS, CDR2 YYNGEE. With 0 bases removed from V and 3 bases from J, the gap between germline ends came to 10 bases. This CDR3 contains 14 residues. CDR3 loop: CASSVASSIYEQYF. DNA for the CDR3: TGTGCCAGCAGCGTAGCCAGCAGCATCTACGAGCAGTACTTC.

The chain uses TRBV6-5 and TRBJ2-3, with 8 bases aligning to TRBD1. J was trimmed by 6 bases and V by 0 bases; bases with no gene match: 5. The CDR3 spans 15 residues. In germline, CDR1 is MNHEY, CDR2 SVGAGI. CDR3 sequence (DNA): TGTGCCAGCAGTTACTCGGCAGGGGGCGCGGATACGCAGTATTTT. It is translated as CASSYSAGGADTQYF.

By proportion, this clone is medium-sized. The chain uses TRBV4-2 and TRBJ2-5; 9 bases agree with TRBD1. The CDR3 totals 19 residues. Germline CDR1 LGHNA, CDR2 YNFKEQ. V was clipped by 1 base and J by 1 base; unmatched bases: 13. The CDR3 sequence is CASSQAFAPGQGTQETQYF. The CDR3 DNA is TGTGCCAGCAGCCAAGCGTTCGCCCCGGGACAGGGAACCCAAGAGACCCAGTACTTC.

For the CDR3, the DNA is TGTGCCAGCAGTTTGGAAGGGGGGACCGTGGGGACCCAGCATTTT. Residues: CASSLEGGTVGTQHF. This sequence joins TRBV27 and TRBJ1-5; D is possibly TRBD1 (6 bases). Per the germline V gene, CDR1 is MNHEY and CDR2 is SMNVEV (reference sequence). Trimming removed 3 bases from V and 11 bases from J, with 20 bases in between. The CDR3 length is 15 residues.

This clone appeared once. The chain has TRBV11-2 and TRBJ2-7; D not resolved. V dropped 2 bases and J dropped 0 bases, with 5 bases sitting between them. Germline values: CDR1 SGHAT, CDR2 FQNNGV. The CDR3 spans 13 residues. The CDR3, as DNA: TGTGCCAGCAGCTTACAAACCTCCTACGAGCAGTACTTC. It specifies CASSLQTSYEQYF.

The genes are TRBV7-2 and TRBJ1-4; D gene unclear. This CDR3 comprises 13 residues. Germline V lookup: CDR1 SGHTA, CDR2 FQGNSA. V was trimmed by 5 bases and J by 8 bases, leaving 12 bases between them. CDR3 sequence reads: CASSRWGREKLFF. The DNA of the CDR3 is TGTGCCAGCAGCCGTTGGGGAAGGGAAAAACTGTTTTTT.

The chain has TRBV2 and TRBJ2-3; D unclear. The V gene lost 7 bases and the J gene lost 6 bases, with 20 bases spanning the gap. CDR1 SNHLY and CDR2 FYNNEI come from the germline V gene. The CDR3 is 15 amino acids. CDR3 sequence: CASKNPVSGADTQYF. The CDR3 DNA reads as TGTGCCAGCAAAAACCCAGTTTCAGGAGCGGATACGCAGTATTTT.

The chain is built from TRBV15 and TRBJ1-6, with 8 positions matching TRBD1. The germline V gene encodes CDR1 LNHNV and CDR2 YYDKDF (reference sequence). Losses at the gene ends were 2 bases for V and 8 bases for J; bases not matched to a gene: 5. CDR3 length: 15 amino acids. The CDR3 region has the DNA TGTGCCACCAGCAGATCCACAGGGGGGGATTCACCCCTCCACTTT. Translating it yields CATSRSTGGDSPLHF.

This clone occurred once. The V and J genes are TRBV29-1 and TRBJ2-3; 9 bases match TRBD2. Germline CDR1 SQVTM, CDR2 ANQGSEA. V trimming: 3 bases; J trimming: 6 bases; junction bases outside the gene matches: 19. There are 18 residues in the CDR3. The CDR3 DNA reads as TGCAGCGTTGAGCCGACCTCTGGGTTAGCGGGAGATGGCGATACGCAGTATTTT. Protein sequence: CSVEPTSGLAGDGDTQYF.

The chain combines TRBV5-1 with TRBJ1-2; TRBD1 matches 9 bases. This CDR3 is 14 amino acids long. V shed 4 bases and J 4 bases; nucleotides not matched to a gene: 5. From germline, CDR1 is SGHRS and CDR2 YFSETQ. The chain's CDR3 is CASSSPTGGYGYTF. CDR3 coding DNA: TGCGCCAGCAGCAGCCCGACAGGGGGCTATGGCTACACCTTC. Full variable domain (rest looked up from reference TRBV5-1 and TRBJ1-2): KAGVTQTPRYLIKTRGQQVTLSCSPISGHRSVSWYQQTPGQGLQFLFEYFSETQRNKGNFPGRFSGRQFSNSRSEMNVSTLELGDSALYLCASSSPTGGYGYTFGSGTRLTVV.

J is TRBJ1-5 and V is TRBV2, with TRBD1 as a possible D gene (5 bases). Germline-derived CDR1 and CDR2 are SNHLY and FYNNEI. The CDR3 runs 14 residues. The V end lost 4 bases, the J end lost 4 bases, and 11 bases lay between the germline ends. CDR3 sequence reads: CASSAGAENQPQHF. The CDR3 DNA follows: TGTGCCAGCAGTGCTGGGGCGGAAAATCAGCCCCAGCATTTT.

The J gene is TRBJ1-5, the V gene TRBV5-6; D might be TRBD1 (5 bases). Germline V lookup: CDR1 SGHDT, CDR2 YYEEEE. Trimming took off 1 base at V and 4 bases at J, with 18 bases between the two ends. This CDR3 has 17 amino acids. The chain's CDR3 is CASSLLAGQGLNQPQHF. CDR3 coding DNA: TGTGCCAGCAGCTTGCTTGCAGGTCAGGGCCTTAATCAGCCCCAGCATTTT.

This clone appeared once. The chain uses TRBV6-5 and TRBJ1-2, with no clear D. This CDR3 region has 16 residues. CDR1 and CDR2 from the germline V gene are MNHEY and SVGAGI. V was shortened by 0 bases and J by 8 bases, with 19 bases between the two germline ends. The CDR3 here is CASSYSSNLGSPGYTF. CDR3 DNA: TGTGCCAGCAGTTACTCGAGTAACCTCGGGTCCCCAGGCTACACCTTC.

The chain combines TRBV5-1 with TRBJ2-1, with 8 bases that match TRBD2. The germline gives CDR1 SGHRS, CDR2 YFSETQ. This CDR3 is 16 amino acids long. Trimming at V came to 4 bases and at J to 4 bases, leaving 10 bases not matched to a gene. As DNA, the CDR3 is TGCGCCAGCAGCCAGACCGGGGGGGGGCAGTACAATGAGCAGTTCTTC. Its translation: CASSQTGGGQYNEQFF.

CDR3 DNA sequence: TGTGCCAGCAGCTTGGCTAAGGGGATTGATGGCTACACCTTC. Amino acid sequence: CASSLAKGIDGYTF. V and J are TRBV7-2 and TRBJ1-2, with D perhaps matching TRBD1 (5 bases). Trimming removed 3 bases from V and 6 bases from J, with 14 bases in between. The length of the CDR3 is 14 residues. CDR1 is SGHTA, CDR2 FQGNSA, per germline.

This clone was seen a few times. V and J are TRBV29-1 and TRBJ2-7, with D possibly being TRBD2 (6 bases). Germline V gives CDR1 SQVTM, CDR2 ANQGSEA. CDR3 size: 11 residues. With 7 bases removed from V and 6 bases from J, the gap between germline ends came to 13 bases. CDR3: CSARDFGEQYF. For the CDR3, the DNA is TGCAGCGCTCGGGACTTTGGCGAGCAGTACTTC.

J is TRBJ2-5 and V is TRBV6-8; the D is unclear. This CDR3 is built from 12 residues. V was shortened by 6 bases and J by 5 bases, with 10 bases between the two germline ends. Germline lookup yields CDR1 MNHGY and CDR2 SAAAGT. The CDR3 is CASSHLRETQYF. The CDR3 DNA sequence: TGTGCCAGCAGCCACCTCAGGGAGACCCAGTACTTC.

The chain couples TRBV7-9 to TRBJ1-1; 7 nucleotides line up with TRBD1. The CDR3 extends over 15 amino acids. V shed 4 bases and J 4 bases; nucleotides not matched to a gene: 9. CDR1 and CDR2 from the germline V gene are SEHNR and FQNEAQ (reference sequence). For the CDR3, the DNA is TGTGCCAGCAGCTCTTTTCCGACAGGGAGCACTGAAGCTTTCTTT. Protein product: CASSSFPTGSTEAFF.

CDR3 sequence: CASSPPGGAAVYEQYF. CDR3 DNA: TGTGCCAGCTCACCACCCGGCGGGGCAGCTGTCTACGAGCAGTACTTC. The V and J genes are TRBV18 and TRBJ2-7; perhaps TRBD2 as D (6 bases). V was pared by 0 bases and J by 3 bases, with 15 bases between. CDR1 and CDR2 from the germline V gene are KGHSH and LQKENI. CDR3 length equals 16 residues.